The clone carrying this T cell receptor (beta chain) was seen only once. This sample was taken from a study of long-term antiretroviral therapy in people with HIV. This CDR3 region has 13 residues. With 7 bases removed from V and 5 bases from J, the gap between germline ends came to 12 bases. Germline-derived CDR1 and CDR2 are SEHNR and FQNEAQ (reference sequence). Researchers ran immunoSEQ v3.0 at survey level. Using immunoSEQ multiplex PCR, the repertoire was profiled, and TCRdb retains in-frame clones only, with some absent. There are tens of thousands of clones in the sample; under 90% occur only once, and approximately 9.2% lies in the top ten.

V is TRBV7-9 and J is TRBJ2-4, with D uncertain. This specimen consisted of unsorted PBMCs, obtained 4.8 to 5 years after starting antiretroviral therapy. The receptor was isolated from a man aged 35 to 55 with HIV. CDR3 sequence (DNA): TGTGCCAGCATAGGATTCCGGGAAAACATTCAGTACTTC. It encodes CASIGFRENIQYF.